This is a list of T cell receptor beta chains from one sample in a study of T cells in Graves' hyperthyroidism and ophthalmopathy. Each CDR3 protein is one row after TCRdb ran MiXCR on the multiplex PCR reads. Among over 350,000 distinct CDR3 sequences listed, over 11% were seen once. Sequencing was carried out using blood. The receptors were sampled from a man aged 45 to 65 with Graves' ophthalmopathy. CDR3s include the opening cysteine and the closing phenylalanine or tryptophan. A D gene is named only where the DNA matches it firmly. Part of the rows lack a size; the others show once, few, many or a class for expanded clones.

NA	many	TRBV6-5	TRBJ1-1	TGTGCCAGCAGTTACGACGGGGCAGAAGCTTTCTTT	CASSYDGAEAFF
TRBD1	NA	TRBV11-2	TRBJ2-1	TGTGCCAGCAGCTTAGCCCCACAGGGGGTGCAGTTCTTC	CASSLAPQGVQFF
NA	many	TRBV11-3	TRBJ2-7	TGTGCCAGCAGCCCCCGCCAGGGGACGGGCTACGAGCAGTACTTC	CASSPRQGTGYEQYF
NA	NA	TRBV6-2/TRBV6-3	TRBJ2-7	TGTGCCAGCAGTTACTCTTCAGGGTCCTACGAGCAGTACTTC	CASSYSSGSYEQYF
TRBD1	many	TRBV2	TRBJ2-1	TGTGCCAGCAGTGGGGACAGGACGACCATAAAAACCTACAATGAGCAGTTCTTC	CASSGDRTTIKTYNEQFF
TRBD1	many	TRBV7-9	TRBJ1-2	TGTGCCAGCAGCTTCGGACAGGGCTATGGCTACACCTTC	CASSFGQGYGYTF
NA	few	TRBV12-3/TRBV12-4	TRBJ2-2	TGTGCCAGCACCCTAGACTCGAACACCGGGGAGCTGTTTTTT	CASTLDSNTGELFF
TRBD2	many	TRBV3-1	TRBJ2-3	TGTGCCAGCAGCCAAGCAGGGACTAGCGGGCGCACAGATACGCAGTATTTT	CASSQAGTSGRTDTQYF
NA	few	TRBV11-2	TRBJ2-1	TGTGCCAGCAGCTTCCCCCTAGCGATGAGCTCCTACAATGAGCAGTTCTTC	CASSFPLAMSSYNEQFF
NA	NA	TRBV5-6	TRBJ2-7	TGTGCCAGCGGCACCCTACGACCCTACGAGCAGTACTTC	CASGTLRPYEQYF
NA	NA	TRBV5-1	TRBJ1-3	TGCGCCAGCAGCCAAGAGACTGCTGGCTCTGGAAACACCATATATTTT	CASSQETAGSGNTIYF
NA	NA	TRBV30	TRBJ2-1	TGTGCCTGGAGTGGTGCAGGGGCGAATGTCGCCTACAATGAGCAGTTCTTC	CAWSGAGANVAYNEQFF
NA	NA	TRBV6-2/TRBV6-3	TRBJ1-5	TGTGCCAGCAGTCCCGCGGACGGGGGTTGGCATTTT	CASSPADGGWHF
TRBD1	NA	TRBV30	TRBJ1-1	TGTGCCTGGAGGGGATCGGGGACAGACATTTTCTTAGCTTTCTTT	CAWRGSGTDIFLAFF
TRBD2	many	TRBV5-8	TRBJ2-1	TGTGCCAGCAGCAAGGCTAGCGGGAGCACTATCAATGAGCAGTTCTTC	CASSKASGSTINEQFF
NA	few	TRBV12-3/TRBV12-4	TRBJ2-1	TGTGCCAGCAAGATCCGTGCCTACAATGAGCAGTTCTTC	CASKIRAYNEQFF
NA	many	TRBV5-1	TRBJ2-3	TGCGCCAGCAGCTTGGAAGGGGCTTTCACAGATACGCAGTATTTT	CASSLEGAFTDTQYF
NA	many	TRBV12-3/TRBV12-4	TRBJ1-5	TGTGCCAGCACTTTGGGGCAGGGCGGTCAGCCCCAGCATTTT	CASTLGQGGQPQHF
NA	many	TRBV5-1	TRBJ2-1	TGCGCCAGCAGCTTGGTGGCAGGGGACGGAAATGAGCAGTTCTTC	CASSLVAGDGNEQFF
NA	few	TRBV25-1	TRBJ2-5	TGTGCCAGCAGTCCTGGGACCGCGCGGGGAGAGACCCAGTACTTC	CASSPGTARGETQYF
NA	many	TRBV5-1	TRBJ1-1	TGCGCCAGCAGCTTGGCCACCGGGGATGAATGGAACACTGAAGCTTTCTTT	CASSLATGDEWNTEAFF
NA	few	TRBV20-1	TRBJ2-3	TGCAGTGCTAGGGGGACCGCTAACACAGATACGCAGTATTTT	CSARGTANTDTQYF
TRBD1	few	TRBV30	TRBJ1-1	TGTGCCTGGAGCAGACAGGGGGTAGGCACTGAAGCTTTCTTT	CAWSRQGVGTEAFF
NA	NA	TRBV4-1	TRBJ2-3	TGCGCCAGCGGCGGGGCAACCACTAGCACAGATACGCAGTATTTT	CASGGATTSTDTQYF
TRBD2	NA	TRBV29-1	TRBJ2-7	TGCAGCGTTGATTATTTAGCGGGAGGGTTCGAGCAGTACTTC	CSVDYLAGGFEQYF
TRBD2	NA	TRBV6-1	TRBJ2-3	TGTGCCAGCAGTTCTAGCGGGATAAAGGACACAGATACGCAGTATTTT	CASSSSGIKDTDTQYF
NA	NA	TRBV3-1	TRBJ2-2	TGTGCCAGCAGCCAAGAGGGGTTCACCGGGGAGCTGTTTTTT	CASSQEGFTGELFF
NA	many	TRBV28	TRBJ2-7	TGTGCCAGCAGTACATACGAGCAGTACTTC	CASSTYEQYF
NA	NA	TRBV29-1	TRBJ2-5	TGCAGTGCTACCCCGGGGGAGACCCAGTACTTC	CSATPGETQYF
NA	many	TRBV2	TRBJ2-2	TGTGCCAGCAGTGAGCCGCAGGGGGGCTACACCGGGGAGCTGTTTTTT	CASSEPQGGYTGELFF
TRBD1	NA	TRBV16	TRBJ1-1	TGTGCCAGCAGCCAATACGGTCAGGGGGGGAACACTGAAGCTTTCTTT	CASSQYGQGGNTEAFF
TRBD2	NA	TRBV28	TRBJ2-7	TGTGCCAGCAGCCGGGGGGTCTCCTACGAGCAGTACTTC	CASSRGVSYEQYF
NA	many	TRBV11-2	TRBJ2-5	TGTGCCAGCAGCTCAACGCGAGAGACCCAGTACTTC	CASSSTRETQYF
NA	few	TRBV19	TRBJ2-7	TGTGCCAGTAGTATTCCGGGGTATGAGCAGTACTTC	CASSIPGYEQYF
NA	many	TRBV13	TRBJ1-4	TGTGCCAGCTCCACCCCCGGGGAAAAACTGTTTTTT	CASSTPGEKLFF
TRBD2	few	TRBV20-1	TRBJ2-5	TGCAGTGCTAGACCGAACAACCCTAGCGGGCGAACTCCAGAGACCCAGTACTTC	CSARPNNPSGRTPETQYF
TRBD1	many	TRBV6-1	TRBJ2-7	TGTGCCAGCAGTTACAAGGGACAGGCTGCCTACGAGCAGTACTTC	CASSYKGQAAYEQYF
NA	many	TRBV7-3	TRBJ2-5	TGTGCCAGCAGCTTAACGATTTCCCCGGGAGAGACCCAGTACTTC	CASSLTISPGETQYF
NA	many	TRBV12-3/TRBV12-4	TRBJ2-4	TGTGCCAGCAGTGCCATAGCCACGGCCAAAAACATTCAGTACTTC	CASSAIATAKNIQYF
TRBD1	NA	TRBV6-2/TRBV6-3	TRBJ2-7	TGTGCCAGCAGTCGCGGACAGGCCTACGAGCAGTACTTC	CASSRGQAYEQYF
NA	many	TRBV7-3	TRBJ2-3	TGTGCCAGCAGCTTAATTCCAGGGCAAGGTACGCAGTATTTT	CASSLIPGQGTQYF
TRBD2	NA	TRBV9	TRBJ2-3	TGTGCCAGCAGCGTATCTAGCGGCCTAACAGATACGCAGTATTTT	CASSVSSGLTDTQYF
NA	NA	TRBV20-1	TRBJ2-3	TGCAGTGCTAGGACCCCTGGGTCGCGCCAGCTAGATACGCAGTATTTT	CSARTPGSRQLDTQYF
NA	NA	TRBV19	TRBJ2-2	TGTGCCAGTAGTATAGTTGGGGGTGCCATCGGGGAGCTGTTTTTT	CASSIVGGAIGELFF
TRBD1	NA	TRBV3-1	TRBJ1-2	TGTGCCAGCAGCCAAGTAAGGGAGACAGGGGTTGAAGGGGCCTATGGCTACACCTTC	CASSQVRETGVEGAYGYTF
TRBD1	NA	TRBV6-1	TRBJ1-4	TGTGCCAGCACCGGGGGACAGTATGAAAAACTGTTTTTT	CASTGGQYEKLFF
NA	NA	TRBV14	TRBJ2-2	TGTGCCAGCAGCCTTTGGGGGACGCCGAACACCGGGGAGCTGTTTTTT	CASSLWGTPNTGELFF
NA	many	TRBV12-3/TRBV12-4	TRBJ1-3	TGTGCCAGCAGTTTAGGCAGGGCTGGAAACACCATATATTTT	CASSLGRAGNTIYF
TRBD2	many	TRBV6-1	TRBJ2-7	TGTGCCAGCAGTCCAGCATCGGGAGGCTCCTCCTACGAGCAGTACTTC	CASSPASGGSSYEQYF
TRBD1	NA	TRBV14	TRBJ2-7	TGTGCCAGCAGCCGAGTAGGGACAGCCTACGAGCAGTACTTC	CASSRVGTAYEQYF
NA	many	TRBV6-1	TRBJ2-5	TGTGCCAGCAGTGAACTGGCGGATAAGAGGACCCAGTACTTC	CASSELADKRTQYF
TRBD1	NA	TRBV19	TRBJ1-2	TGTGCCAGCTCTAACGAATTACAGGGGGACTATGGCTACACCTTC	CASSNELQGDYGYTF
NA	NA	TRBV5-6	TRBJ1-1	TGTGCCAGCAGCACTGACGCCCGAGCCACTGAAGCTTTCTTT	CASSTDARATEAFF
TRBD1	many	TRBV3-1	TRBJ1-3	TGTGCCAGCAGCCAGGTGCAGGGGGCTGGAAACACCATATATTTT	CASSQVQGAGNTIYF
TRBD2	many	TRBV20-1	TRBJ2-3	TGCAGTGCTACTAAAGCGGGAGGGGAATCTAGCACAGATACGCAGTATTTT	CSATKAGGESSTDTQYF
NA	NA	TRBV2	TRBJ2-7	TGTGCCAGCAGTGTAAGGGAACAGTCCCTGTCCTACGAGCAGTACTTC	CASSVREQSLSYEQYF
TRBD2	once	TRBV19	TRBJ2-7	TGTGCCAGTAGTATTCAGGCTAGCGGGAGGGTCTTGCGGGAGCAGTACTTC	CASSIQASGRVLREQYF
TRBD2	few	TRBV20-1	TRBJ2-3	TGCAGTGCTATGGCTAGCGGGAGTACAGATACGCAGTATTTT	CSAMASGSTDTQYF